Listed here are 11 T cell receptor beta chains from one sample, sequenced in a study of CD8+ T cells in alopecia areata. Reverse transcription of extracted RNA yielded cDNA, which provided the sequencing template. Here immunoSEQ multiplex PCR was the method, and the copy in TCRdb shows in-frame clones only, minus some. This table holds more than 200,000 clones, roughly two fifths found once. Described treatment: oral pan-JAK inhibitor, 5-10 mg twice daily. The sample in question was CD4+ T cells sorted from blood, obtained around week 37, from a patient treated with tofacitinib. These receptors all come from a human donor with alopecia areata.

This clone was seen a few times. This sequence joins TRBV7-8 and TRBJ2-5; 12 bases line up with TRBD2. This CDR3 has 17 residues. Germline CDR1 is SGHVS and CDR2 is FQNEAQ. The V segment lost 1 base and the J segment 4 bases; nucleotides outside the gene matches: 7. The CDR3 loop is CASSLVPLAGGRETQYF. The CDR3 DNA follows: TGTGCCAGCAGCTTAGTTCCCCTAGCGGGAGGGCGAGAGACCCAGTACTTC. Drawing the rest from reference TRBV7-8 and TRBJ2-5, the complete variable domain is GAGVSQSPRYKVAKRGQDVALRCDPISGHVSLFWYQQALGQGPEFLTYFQNEAQLDKSGLPSDRFFAERPEGSVSTLKIQRTQQEDSAVYLCASSLVPLAGGRETQYFGPGTRLLVL.

V gene TRBV7-9 combines with J gene TRBJ2-1; 7 bases match TRBD1. The germline V gene has CDR1 SEHNR and CDR2 FQNEAQ (reference sequence). V lost 1 base to trimming and J lost 8 bases; unmatched junction nucleotides: 8. The length of the CDR3 is 15 residues. The DNA for the CDR3 is TGTGCCAGCAGCTTAGGGGACAGTCATTTGGATGAGCAGTTCTTC. Its translation is CASSLGDSHLDEQFF.

The chain is built from TRBV5-1 and TRBJ2-5; 8 bases fit TRBD1. Germline-derived CDR1 and CDR2 are SGHRS and YFSETQ. V shed 0 bases and J 5 bases; nucleotides not matched to a gene: 9. This CDR3 contains 16 residues. The CDR3 sequence: CASSLGSGQGGETQYF. CDR3 DNA: TGCGCCAGCAGCTTGGGTTCCGGACAGGGTGGGGAGACCCAGTACTTC.

This rearrangement joins TRBV6-4 to TRBJ2-3; 9 bases are shared with TRBD2. The V gene's germline CDR1 is MRHNA and CDR2 SNTAGT. The junction had 9 bases not matched to a gene; V was cut back by 4 bases and J by 10 bases. This CDR3 contains 14 residues. The CDR3: CASSVSASGIAQYF. The DNA of the CDR3 is TGTGCCAGCAGTGTTTCGGCTAGCGGGATTGCGCAGTATTTT.

The V call is TRBV14, the J call TRBJ2-1; D is undetermined. V was clipped by 5 bases and J by 3 bases, with 17 bases between them. This CDR3 has 16 amino acids. From germline, CDR1 is SGHDN and CDR2 FVKESK. CDR3 region: CASSADPEELYNEQFF. The CDR3 bases are TGTGCCAGCAGCGCAGACCCAGAGGAGCTCTACAATGAGCAGTTCTTC.

Relative to its sample, this clone is medium-sized (0.01 to 0.1%). The chain links TRBV7-2 to TRBJ2-5, with D perhaps matching TRBD2 (5 bases). CDR3 length equals 13 residues. CDR1 is SGHTA, CDR2 FQGNSA, per germline. Trimming pared 7 bases from V and 10 bases from J, leaving 19 bases between. CDR3 nucleotide sequence: TGTGCCAGCACCGCGGGTCCCCAAAGGGACCAGTACTTC. Residues: CASTAGPQRDQYF.

This clone was seen a few times. The rearrangement uses TRBV28 and TRBJ1-5; D is unresolved. CDR3 size: 14 residues. Trimming left V 6 bases short and J 2 bases short, with 11 bases between. The germline gives CDR1 MDHEN, CDR2 SYDVKM. This CDR3 is CASSQNRGNQPQHF. Written as DNA, the CDR3 is TGTGCCAGCAGCCAAAATAGGGGCAATCAGCCCCAGCATTTT.

In this sample, this clone turned up a few times. V usage is TRBV7-2 and J usage is TRBJ2-1; 10 positions agree with TRBD2. The CDR3 runs 15 residues. Germline CDR1 is SGHTA and CDR2 is FQGNSA. The trim removed 6 bases at V and 2 bases at J, leaving 4 bases unmatched. The CDR3 loop is CASSRLAGAYNEQFF. The DNA for the CDR3 is TGTGCCAGCAGTAGACTAGCGGGTGCCTACAATGAGCAGTTCTTC. Full variable domain (remainder filled in from reference TRBV7-2 and TRBJ2-1): GAGVSQSPSNKVTEKGKDVELRCDPISGHTALYWYRQSLGQGLEFLIYFQGNSAPDKSGLPSDRFSAERTGGSVSTLTIQRTQQEDSAVYLCASSRLAGAYNEQFFGPGTRLTVL.

This clone was counted between two and nine times. J is TRBJ2-3 and V is TRBV5-6; 10 nucleotides line up with TRBD2. V lost 4 bases, J lost 4 bases, and 9 bases stayed unmatched. From germline, CDR1 is SGHDT and CDR2 YYEEEE. The CDR3 loop spans 16 amino acids. This CDR3 is CASSLWVAGGPDTQYF. The CDR3 nucleotides are TGTGCCAGCAGCCTGTGGGTAGCGGGAGGCCCAGATACGCAGTATTTT.

This clone was counted only a few times. This chain connects TRBV6-5 to TRBJ1-2, with TRBD1 matching 8 bases. Germline trimming cut 7 bases from V and 5 bases from J; bases unmatched to any gene: 9. CDR3 length: 14 residues. Germline lookup yields CDR1 MNHEY and CDR2 SVGAGI. CDR3 coding DNA: TGTGCCAGCACCCCCGGACAGGGTTTGTATGGCTACACCTTC. It encodes CASTPGQGLYGYTF.

This clone was seen a single time. This sequence joins TRBV6-6 and TRBJ2-3; D is uncertain. The V and J ends lost 4 bases and 6 bases respectively, with 8 bases between them. This CDR3 has 12 amino acids. Germline-derived CDR1 and CDR2 are MNHNY and SVGAGI (reference sequence). In DNA, the CDR3 is TGTGCCAGCAGTTTTCTAGGGGATACGCAGTATTTT. Translating it yields CASSFLGDTQYF.